This paragraph covers one T cell receptor (beta chain) sequence. Its antigen is unknown. The data derive from a study of shared clonotypes between healthy human individuals. Study-level findings and limits: The authors expected sequencing depth to affect clonotype sharing among donors.

V gave up 0 bases and J gave up 1 base, with 29 bases separating them. The CDR3 consists of 22 residues. Germline loops: CDR1 SGDLS, CDR2 YYNGEE. Donation came from healthy HIV-negative adults that had no recent acute infections or vaccinations. Approximately 95 million PBMCs went into genomic DNA for unsorted samples. Ten immunoSEQ deep assay plates held the unsorted PBMC DNA. The data were produced by immunoSEQ multiplex PCR, yet TCRdb's version contains in-frame clones alone and is incomplete. The sample holds approximately 470,000 clones, approximately 78% seen once. The TCR originated in a middle-aged woman in good health. Some clones in this sample may be carry-over from other donors' samples. This chain uses TRBV9 with TRBJ2-1, with D maybe TRBD2 (11 bases). The sequencing input was PBMCs. The CDR3 DNA is TGTGCCAGCAGCGTAGGGGGACAGGGGCTTCTAGCGGGAGGTCTTTCCTACAATGAGCAGTTCTTC. As protein: CASSVGGQGLLAGGLSYNEQFF.